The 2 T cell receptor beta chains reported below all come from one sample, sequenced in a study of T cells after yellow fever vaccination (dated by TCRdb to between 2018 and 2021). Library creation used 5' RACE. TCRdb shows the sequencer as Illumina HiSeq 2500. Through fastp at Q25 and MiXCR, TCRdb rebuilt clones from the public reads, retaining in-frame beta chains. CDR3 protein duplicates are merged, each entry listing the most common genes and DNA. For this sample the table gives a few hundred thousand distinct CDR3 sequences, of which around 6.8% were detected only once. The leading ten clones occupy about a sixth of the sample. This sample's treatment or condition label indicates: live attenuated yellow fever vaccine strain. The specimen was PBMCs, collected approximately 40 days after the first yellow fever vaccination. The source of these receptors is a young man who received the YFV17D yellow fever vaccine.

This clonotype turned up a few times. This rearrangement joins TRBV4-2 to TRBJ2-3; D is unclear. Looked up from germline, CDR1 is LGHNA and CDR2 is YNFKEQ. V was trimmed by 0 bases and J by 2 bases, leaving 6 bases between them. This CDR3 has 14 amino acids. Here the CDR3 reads CASSQDQDTDTQYF. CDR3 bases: TGTGCCAGCAGCCAAGATCAGGACACAGATACGCAGTATTTT.

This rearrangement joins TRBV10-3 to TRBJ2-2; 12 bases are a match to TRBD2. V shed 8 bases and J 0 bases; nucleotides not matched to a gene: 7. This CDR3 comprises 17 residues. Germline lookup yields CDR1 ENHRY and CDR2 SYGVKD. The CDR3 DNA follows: TGTGCCATCCAGCCGCTAGCGGGGGGGACGAACACCGGGGAGCTGTTTTTT. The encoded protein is CAIQPLAGGTNTGELFF.